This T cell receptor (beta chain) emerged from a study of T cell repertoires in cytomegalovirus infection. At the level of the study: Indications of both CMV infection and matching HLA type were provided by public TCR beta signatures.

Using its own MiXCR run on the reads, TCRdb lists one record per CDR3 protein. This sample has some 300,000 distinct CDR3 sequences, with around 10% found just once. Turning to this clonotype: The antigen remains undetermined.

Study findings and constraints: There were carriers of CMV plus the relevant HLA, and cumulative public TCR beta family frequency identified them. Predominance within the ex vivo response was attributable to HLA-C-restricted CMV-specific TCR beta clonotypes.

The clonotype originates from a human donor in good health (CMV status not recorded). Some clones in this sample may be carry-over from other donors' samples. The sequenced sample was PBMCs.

The CDR3 here is CASSMTGLDTQYF. CDR3 coding DNA: TGCGCCAGCAGCATGACAGGGTTGGATACGCAGTATTTT. The rearrangement links TRBV5-1 to TRBJ2-3; 7 positions agree with TRBD1. Germline lookup yields CDR1 SGHRS and CDR2 YFSETQ. This CDR3 has 13 residues. J was trimmed by 6 bases and V by 4 bases; bases with no gene match: 5. The full variable domain, with the rest looked up from reference TRBV5-1 and TRBJ2-3, is KAGVTQTPRYLIKTRGQQVTLSCSPISGHRSVSWYQQTPGQGLQFLFEYFSETQRNKGNFPGRFSGRQFSNSRSEMNVSTLELGDSALYLCASSMTGLDTQYFGPGTRLTVL.